This T cell receptor beta chain was sequenced for a study of T-cell reconstitution after alpha-beta-depleted transplantation in children. Unique molecular identifiers were incorporated when the TCRbeta library was constructed. TCRdb itself ran the PCR reads through MiXCR, one entry per CDR3 protein. The repertoire holds about 610,000 distinct CDR3 sequences, roughly a tenth seen once, with roughly 4% in the top ten. The CDR3 loop spans 14 amino acids. V shed 5 bases and J shed 7 bases, with 12 bases lying between them. The germline gives CDR1 SGHVS, CDR2 FNYEAQ. The receptor was derived from a human donor who donated a stem cell graft to a child with acute myeloid leukemia. The material sequenced was PBMCs from the stem cell graft donor, taken from the stem cell graft. J is TRBJ1-6 and V is TRBV7-6, with D tentatively TRBD1 (5 bases). CDR3 DNA: TGTGCCAGCAGCCAAGGGGAACCGAATTCACCCCTCCACTTT. Amino acid sequence: CASSQGEPNSPLHF.